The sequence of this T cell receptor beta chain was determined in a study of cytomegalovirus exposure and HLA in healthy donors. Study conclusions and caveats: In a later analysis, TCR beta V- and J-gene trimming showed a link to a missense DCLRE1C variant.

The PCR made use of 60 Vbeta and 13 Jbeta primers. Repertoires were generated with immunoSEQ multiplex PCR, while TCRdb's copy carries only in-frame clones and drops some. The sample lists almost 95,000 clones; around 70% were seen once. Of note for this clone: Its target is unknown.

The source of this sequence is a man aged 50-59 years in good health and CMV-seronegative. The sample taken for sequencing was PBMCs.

CDR3 sequence: CASSFGGAHNEQFF. The DNA of the CDR3 is TGTGCCAGCAGCTTTGGAGGGGCCCACAATGAGCAGTTCTTC. The rearrangement joins TRBV7-2 to TRBJ2-1; tentative D call: TRBD2 (6 bases). V gave up 3 bases and J gave up 5 bases, with 11 bases separating them. Germline CDR1 SGHTA, CDR2 FQGNSA. CDR3 length: 14 amino acids.